This entry lists 16 T cell receptor beta chains sequenced from one sample in a study of OX40 agonist ivuxolimab in advanced cancers. The repertoire was sequenced with immunoSEQ multiplex PCR; TCRdb's copy has only in-frame clones and lacks some. The sample has approximately 63,000 clones, 86% seen once. This specimen was CD4+ or CD8+ T cells sorted from blood, taken in a trial of the OX40 agonist ivuxolimab. These receptors originate from an adult with an advanced solid tumor such as melanoma, head and neck, liver or kidney cancer.

Only one count was recorded for this clone. The V call is TRBV5-1, the J call TRBJ2-3; 9 nucleotides match TRBD2. The CDR3 has 14 amino acids. The germline V gene has CDR1 SGHRS and CDR2 YFSETQ. V trimming: 6 bases; J trimming: 1 base; junction bases outside the gene matches: 3. This chain's CDR3 is CASKPSGGTDTQYF. The CDR3 region has the DNA TGCGCCAGCAAACCTAGCGGGGGCACAGATACGCAGTATTTT. Using reference TRBV5-1 and TRBJ2-3 for the parts outside the CDR3, the full variable domain is KAGVTQTPRYLIKTRGQQVTLSCSPISGHRSVSWYQQTPGQGLQFLFEYFSETQRNKGNFPGRFSGRQFSNSRSEMNVSTLELGDSALYLCASKPSGGTDTQYFGPGTRLTVL.

The J gene is TRBJ2-2, the V gene TRBV14; D unresolved. The V and J ends lost 1 base and 1 base respectively, with 4 bases between them. The CDR3 is made up of 14 amino acids. Germline CDR1 reads SGHDN; CDR2 reads FVKESK. CDR3 sequence: CASSQVMNTGELFF. CDR3 nucleotides: TGTGCCAGCAGCCAAGTGATGAACACCGGGGAGCTGTTTTTT.

The V and J genes are TRBV11-3 and TRBJ2-5, with 13 bases that match TRBD2. The trim removed 1 base at V and 3 bases at J, leaving 8 bases unmatched. Looked up from germline, CDR1 is SGHNT and CDR2 is YENEEA. CDR3 length equals 18 residues. The CDR3: CASSLGLAGGRSEETQYF. The CDR3 DNA follows: TGTGCCAGCAGCTTAGGACTAGCGGGAGGCCGAAGTGAAGAGACCCAGTACTTC.

The rearrangement uses TRBV28 and TRBJ1-3; D might be TRBD1 (5 bases). Germline CDR1 reads MDHEN; CDR2 reads SYDVKM. Trimming took 8 bases from V and 4 from J, leaving 15 bases between them. The CDR3 has 14 amino acids. CDR3 sequence reads: CASGLGASGNTIYF. Written as DNA, the CDR3 is TGTGCCAGCGGGCTCGGGGCATCAGGAAACACCATATATTTT. The complete variable domain, with remaining parts taken from reference TRBV28 and TRBJ1-3, reads DVKVTQSSRYLVKRTGEKVFLECVQDMDHENMFWYRQDPGLGLRLIYFSYDVKMKEKGDIPEGYSVSREKKERFSLILESASTNQTSMYLCASGLGASGNTIYFGEGSWLTVV.

This chain joins TRBV7-3 and TRBJ2-3, with 9 bases identical to TRBD2. CDR3 length: 15 amino acids. Trimming at V came to 5 bases and at J to 6 bases, leaving 9 bases not matched to a gene. Germline CDR1 SGHTA, CDR2 FQGTGA. The CDR3 region is CASSARREGVDTQYF. CDR3 sequence (DNA): TGTGCCAGCAGCGCCAGGCGGGAGGGCGTTGATACGCAGTATTTT. Supplemented by reference TRBV7-3 and TRBJ2-3, the full variable domain reads GAGVSQTPSNKVTEKGKYVELRCDPISGHTALYWYRQSLGQGPEFLIYFQGTGAADDSGLPNDRFFAVRPEGSVSTLKIQRTERGDSAVYLCASSARREGVDTQYFGPGTRLTVL.

The J gene is TRBJ1-2, the V gene TRBV6-4; 7 nucleotides agree with TRBD1. The germline V gene encodes CDR1 MRHNA and CDR2 SNTAGT. The CDR3 consists of 13 residues. Trimming took 5 bases from V and 6 from J; bases not matched to a gene: 6. Written as DNA, the CDR3 is TGTGCCAGCAGTAATGCCGGGACAGATGGCTACACCTTC. Translating gives CASSNAGTDGYTF.

The V gene is TRBV6-6, the J gene TRBJ2-5, with 12 positions matching TRBD1. J gave up 5 bases and V 2 bases, and 6 bases lay outside the gene matches. The CDR3 is 16 residues long. Per germline, CDR1 MNHNY and CDR2 SVGAGI (reference sequence). The CDR3: CASSYAGTGGKETQYF. The CDR3 DNA reads as TGTGCCAGCAGTTACGCCGGGACAGGGGGCAAGGAGACCCAGTACTTC.

The V call is TRBV15, the J call TRBJ2-5; 14 nucleotides align to TRBD2. The CDR3 runs 17 residues. CDR1 and CDR2 from the germline V gene are LNHNV and YYDKDF (reference sequence). J gave up 1 base and V 5 bases, and 6 bases lay outside the gene matches. For the CDR3, the DNA is TGTGCCACCAGCCCGGGACTAGCGGGAGCGGGCCAAGAGACCCAGTACTTC. Amino acid sequence: CATSPGLAGAGQETQYF.

The gene calls are TRBV6-1 and TRBJ1-2; 7 bases match TRBD1. The CDR3 contains 15 residues. With 4 bases clipped from V and 3 bases from J, the junction kept 8 bases outside the gene matches. The germline V gene encodes CDR1 MNHNS and CDR2 SASEGT. CDR3 in amino acids: CASSVSRDSDYGYTF. In DNA, the CDR3 is TGTGCCAGCAGTGTTTCTAGGGACAGCGACTATGGCTACACCTTC.

The chain combines TRBV4-1 with TRBJ2-7; 9 bases match TRBD2. CDR1 and CDR2 from the germline V gene are MGHRA and YSYEKL. The CDR3 has 15 residues. J gave up 1 base and V 1 base, and 2 bases lay outside the gene matches. The CDR3 here is CASSQALAGSYEQYF. CDR3 in DNA: TGCGCCAGCAGCCAAGCGCTAGCGGGGTCCTACGAGCAGTACTTC.

CDR3 bases: TGTGCCAGCAGCTTATTCTCCGGTGAGCAGTTCTTC. This translates into CASSLFSGEQFF. This chain connects TRBV7-3 to TRBJ2-1; D remains ambiguous. Trimming cost V 2 bases and J 9 bases, with 8 bases left between them. The CDR3 has 12 residues. Per germline, CDR1 SGHTA and CDR2 FQGTGA.

The chain carries TRBV6-5 and TRBJ2-3; D remains unclear. CDR1 is MNHEY and CDR2 is SVGAGI in the germline V gene. The CDR3 spans 13 residues. V dropped 4 bases and J dropped 7 bases, with 12 bases sitting between them. CDR3 DNA sequence: TGTGCCAGCAGTTCCTCGGATACAAATACGCAGTATTTT. It translates to CASSSSDTNTQYF.

This clone was observed a single time. This chain connects TRBV6-1 to TRBJ1-2; TRBD1 agrees at 8 bases. Germline V gene data show CDR1 as MNHNS and CDR2 as SASEGT. The CDR3 has 15 amino acids. V was pared by 6 bases and J by 0 bases, with 6 bases of the junction left unmatched. CDR3 sequence (DNA): TGTGCCAGCAGAGGACAGGGAAGTTCTAACTATGGCTACACCTTC. The encoded protein is CASRGQGSSNYGYTF.

CDR3 in amino acids: CASRSIGEQYF. CDR3 nucleotide sequence: TGCGCCAGCAGGTCTATAGGGGAGCAGTACTTC. V usage is TRBV10-2 and J usage is TRBJ2-7; D unclear. This CDR3 is 11 amino acids long. The V end was cut by 6 bases, the J end by 7 bases, with 10 bases between. Germline assignment: CDR1 WSHSY and CDR2 SAAADI.

This rearrangement joins TRBV2 to TRBJ1-2, with D uncertain. V was trimmed by 2 bases and J by 8 bases, leaving 12 bases between them. The CDR3 has 13 residues. Germline V gives CDR1 SNHLY, CDR2 FYNNEI. For the CDR3, the DNA is TGTGCCAGCAGTGAACCGGACTTTGTGGGCTACACCTTC. Protein product: CASSEPDFVGYTF. The whole variable domain, remainder taken from reference TRBV2 and TRBJ1-2, is EPEVTQTPSHQVTQMGQEVILRCVPISNHLYFYWYRQILGQKVEFLVSFYNNEISEKSEIFDDQFSVERPDGSNFTLKIRSTKLEDSAMYFCASSEPDFVGYTFGSGTRLTVV.

The chain joins TRBV30 to TRBJ2-3; D call uncertain. The CDR3 totals 12 residues. Germline CDR1 GTSNPN, CDR2 SVGIG (reference sequence). V lost 0 bases and J 5 bases, leaving 6 bases between the germline ends. The CDR3 DNA reads as TGTGCCTGGAGTGTACAACTAGATACGCAGTATTTT. The encoded protein is CAWSVQLDTQYF.